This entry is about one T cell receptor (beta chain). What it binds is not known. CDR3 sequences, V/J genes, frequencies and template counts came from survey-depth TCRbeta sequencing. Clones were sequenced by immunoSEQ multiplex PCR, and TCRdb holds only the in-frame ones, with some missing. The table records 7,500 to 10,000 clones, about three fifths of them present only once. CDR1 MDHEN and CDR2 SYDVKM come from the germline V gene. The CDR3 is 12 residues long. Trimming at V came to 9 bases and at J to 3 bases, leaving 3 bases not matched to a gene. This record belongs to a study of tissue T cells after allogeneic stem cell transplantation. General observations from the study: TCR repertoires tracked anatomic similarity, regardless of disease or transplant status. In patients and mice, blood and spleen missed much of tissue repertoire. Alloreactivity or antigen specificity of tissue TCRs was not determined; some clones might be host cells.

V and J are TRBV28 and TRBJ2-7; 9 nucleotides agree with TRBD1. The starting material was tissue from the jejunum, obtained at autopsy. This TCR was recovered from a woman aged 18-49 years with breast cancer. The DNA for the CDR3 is TGTGCCAGTCAGGACAGGGGCTACGAGCAGTACTTC. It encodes CASQDRGYEQYF.